The TCR beta chain under discussion was sequenced for a study of T-cell reconstitution after alpha-beta-depleted transplantation in children. Germline V CDR1 and CDR2: DFQATT, SNEGSKA (reference sequence). This CDR3 has 15 residues. The V gene end was trimmed by 3 bases and the J gene end by 5 bases; junction bases not matched to a gene: 6. Preparation of the TCRbeta library was carried out with unique molecular identifiers. TCRdb used MiXCR to reprocess the PCR reads, holding one entry per CDR3 protein. This table has 250,000 to 300,000 distinct CDR3 sequences, approximately 9.8% appearing once. Sequenced here: PBMCs from the stem cell graft donor, sampled from the stem cell graft. This chain links TRBV20-1 with TRBJ2-1, with TRBD2 matching over 11 bases. This clonotype was sampled from a human donor who donated a stem cell graft to a child with SCID. The CDR3 reads CSASKLAGGNNEQFF. In nucleotides, the CDR3 is TGCAGTGCTAGCAAGCTAGCGGGGGGTAACAATGAGCAGTTCTTC.